These 16 T cell receptor beta chains were sequenced from one sample in a study of ipilimumab plus nivolumab after autologous stem cell transplantation. TCRdb's copy holds only in-frame clones and misses some; the assay was immunoSEQ multiplex PCR. Of approximately 1,700 clones listed, approximately 86% are singletons. Here the sequenced sample was PBMCs, taken in a trial of ipilimumab plus nivolumab as post-transplant consolidation. The receptors originated from a male donor with multiple myeloma.

The V and J genes are TRBV5-1 and TRBJ2-5, with D perhaps TRBD1 (5 bases). CDR1 is SGHRS, CDR2 YFSETQ, per germline. The CDR3 totals 14 residues. Trimming cost V 0 bases and J 1 base, with 7 bases left between them. CDR3 coding DNA: TGCGCCAGCAGCTTGGCACAGGCCCAAGAGACCCAGTACTTC. This gives the protein CASSLAQAQETQYF.

V is TRBV6-5 and J is TRBJ1-1; D is unresolved. Germline CDR1 and CDR2: MNHEY and SVGAGI. The CDR3 has 13 residues. The V and J ends lost 6 bases and 4 bases respectively, with 12 bases between them. CDR3 nucleotides: TGTGCCAGCAGGGCTGCCTTAAGCACTGAAGCTTTCTTT. It codes for CASRAALSTEAFF.

The chain couples TRBV9 to TRBJ1-2; the D gene is possibly TRBD1 (6 bases). The V end lost 4 bases, the J end lost 1 base, and 17 bases lay between the germline ends. The CDR3 runs 16 residues. Germline lookup yields CDR1 SGDLS and CDR2 YYNGEE. This CDR3 reads CASSPRGTSINYGYTF. The CDR3 DNA follows: TGTGCCAGCAGCCCCCGTGGGACATCGATTAACTATGGCTACACCTTC.

This clone has a handful of counts. Here the CDR3 DNA reads TGCAGCGTTGAAGAACCCCGCGACACCATATATTTT. This encodes CSVEEPRDTIYF. The chain uses TRBV29-1 and TRBJ1-3; D not certain. Germline lookup yields CDR1 SQVTM and CDR2 ANQGSEA. The CDR3 runs to 12 residues. Trimming cost V 0 bases and J 8 bases, with 8 bases left between them.

The CDR3 here is CASTPSGRAETQYF. Here the CDR3 DNA reads TGTGCCAGCACACCTAGCGGGAGGGCAGAGACCCAGTACTTC. The rearrangement joins TRBV7-6 to TRBJ2-5; 12 bases match TRBD2. The junction had 4 bases not matched to a gene; V was cut back by 7 bases and J by 4 bases. The CDR3 covers 14 residues. The germline V gene has CDR1 SGHVS and CDR2 FNYEAQ.

J is TRBJ1-5 and V is TRBV21-1; TRBD1, the D gene given by the table, was not confirmed from the DNA. TRBV21-1 is given as a pseudogene. This CDR3 has 14 residues. The CDR3 DNA is TGTGCCAGCAGAACATCCCATAGCAATCAGCCCCAGCATTTT. Translating it yields CASRTSHSNQPQHF.

The V gene is TRBV5-6, the J gene TRBJ2-3; D is possibly TRBD1 (5 bases). Germline assignment: CDR1 SGHDT and CDR2 YYEEEE. CDR3 length: 16 amino acids. V dropped 5 bases and J dropped 3 bases, with 19 bases sitting between them. CDR3 residues: CASSGWVRVVTDTQYF. CDR3 DNA: TGTGCCAGCAGTGGATGGGTCAGGGTCGTGACAGATACGCAGTATTTT.

The chain carries TRBV25-1 and TRBJ2-1; 9 nucleotides agree with TRBD2. CDR3 length: 15 amino acids. The V gene end was trimmed by 3 bases and the J gene end by 6 bases; junction bases not matched to a gene: 6. Per the germline V gene, CDR1 is MGHDK and CDR2 is SYGVNS. This chain's CDR3 is CASSDLGTSSNEQFF. DNA for the CDR3: TGTGCCAGCAGTGACCTCGGGACTAGCAGCAATGAGCAGTTCTTC.

The chain has TRBV19 and TRBJ2-3; no firm D call. CDR1 LNHDA and CDR2 SQIVND come from the germline V gene (reference sequence). Trimming removed 1 base at V and 2 bases at J, with 10 bases between. There are 15 residues in the CDR3. The chain's CDR3 is CASSIGHPNTDTQYF. As DNA, the CDR3 is TGTGCCAGTAGTATAGGTCACCCGAACACAGATACGCAGTATTTT. The full variable domain, completed using reference TRBV19 and TRBJ2-3, is DGGITQSPKYLFRKEGQNVTLSCEQNLNHDAMYWYRQDPGQGLRLIYYSQIVNDFQKGDIAEGYSVSREKKESFPLTVTSAQKNPTAFYLCASSIGHPNTDTQYFGPGTRLTVL.

The chain carries TRBV6-5 and TRBJ1-2; no clear D gene. Germline assignment: CDR1 MNHEY and CDR2 SVGAGI. This CDR3 comprises 12 residues. With 5 bases removed from V and 7 bases from J, the gap between germline ends came to 11 bases. The CDR3 reads CASSTGQSGYTF. CDR3 sequence (DNA): TGTGCCAGCAGTACCGGCCAGAGTGGCTACACCTTC.

V usage is TRBV18 and J usage is TRBJ1-1; D is undetermined. CDR3 size: 13 residues. Germline lookup yields CDR1 KGHSH and CDR2 LQKENI. Deletions cut 3 bases from V and 6 bases from J, with 11 bases between. Written as DNA, the CDR3 is TGTGCCAGCTCACCCGAGGATCGGGCTGAAGCTTTCTTT. Encoded protein: CASSPEDRAEAFF.

The chain combines TRBV2 with TRBJ1-6; maybe TRBD1 (5 bases). Trimming shortened V by 0 bases and J by 6 bases, and 9 bases separated the two germline ends. There are 15 residues in the CDR3. Looked up from germline, CDR1 is SNHLY and CDR2 is FYNNEI. The CDR3 sequence: CASSEAGRLNSPLHF. The CDR3 bases are TGTGCCAGCAGTGAAGCGGGACGGCTTAATTCACCCCTCCACTTT.

The V and J genes are TRBV19 and TRBJ2-2, with TRBD1 matching over 7 bases. Germline V gene lookup returns CDR1 LNHDA and CDR2 SQIVND (reference sequence). The trim removed 5 bases at V and 5 bases at J, leaving 11 bases unmatched. The CDR3 runs 16 residues. Here the CDR3 reads CASSYLGMTGTGELFF. CDR3 DNA sequence: TGTGCCAGTAGTTACCTAGGAATGACAGGGACCGGGGAGCTGTTTTTT.

The chain has TRBV11-1 and TRBJ1-6; a possible D gene is TRBD1 (5 bases). The CDR3 contains 14 residues. The V gene's germline CDR1 is SGHAT and CDR2 FQDESV (reference sequence). Trimming took off 7 bases at V and 7 bases at J, with 14 bases between the two ends. CDR3 residues: CASKELGDNSPLHF. The CDR3 bases are TGTGCCAGCAAAGAGTTGGGGGACAATTCACCCCTCCACTTT.

Written as DNA, the CDR3 is TGTGCCAGCAGCACCAGCACTGAAGCTTTCTTT. This translates into CASSTSTEAFF. The chain is built from TRBV11-2 and TRBJ1-1; D not resolved. Germline V gives CDR1 SGHAT, CDR2 FQNNGV. This CDR3 is 11 amino acids long. Between the trimmed V and J ends, which lost 5 bases and 4 bases, there was a span of 5 bases.

The chain employs TRBV6-6 and TRBJ2-1; TRBD1 matches 11 bases. The V gene's germline CDR1 is MNHNY and CDR2 SVGAGI (reference sequence). This CDR3 is 16 amino acids long. J was trimmed by 9 bases and V by 2 bases; bases with no gene match: 9. CDR3 nucleotides: TGTGCCAGCAGTTACCCGCTAGGACAGGGGGCATTTGAGCAGTTCTTC. Its protein is CASSYPLGQGAFEQFF.